This TCR beta chain was documented in a study of cytomegalovirus exposure and HLA in healthy donors. Study conclusions and caveats: HLA allele associations emerged for under 20,000 TCR beta sequences in a later analysis, at 0.05 false discovery rate. A later examination showed that TCR association rates differed by HLA locus, with DRB1 most and HLA-C fewest. Sequencing likely generated an artifact that appeared as a cluster of highly shared sequence variants. The authors listed some 150 TCR beta chains as cytomegalovirus-associated.

Points on this clone: What it recognizes is unknown.

The primer mix had 60 Vbeta and 13 Jbeta primers. Clones were read by immunoSEQ multiplex PCR, and TCRdb kept only the in-frame ones, dropping some. The repertoire holds about 190,000 clones, with over 80% as singletons. The CDR3 runs 14 residues. V shed 1 base and J 9 bases; nucleotides not matched to a gene: 5. Germline assignment: CDR1 SGHTA and CDR2 FQGNSA. The chain employs TRBV7-2 and TRBJ2-1; 8 bases align to TRBD1. The receptor comes from a boy aged 2 to 10 in good health and CMV-seronegative. The specimen was PBMCs. The CDR3: CASSLVDRGGEQFF. CDR3 nucleotides: TGTGCCAGCAGCTTAGTTGACAGGGGAGGTGAGCAGTTCTTC.